The entry below describes one T cell receptor beta chain. Antigen unknown. CDR1 MNHEY and CDR2 SVGAGI come from the germline V gene. V was pared by 6 bases and J by 5 bases, with 10 bases between. This CDR3 has 13 residues. The study ran its PCR with 60 Vbeta and 13 Jbeta primers. Libraries were prepared by immunoSEQ multiplex PCR; TCRdb keeps only in-frame clonotypes and omits some of them. The sample lists over 75,000 clones, 67% occurring once. These data are taken from a study of cytomegalovirus exposure and HLA in healthy donors. Study findings and constraints: Analyses of presence and absence presupposed an approximately uniform sequencing depth across donors. Despite most TCR sequences being rare, some public TCRs occurred in many donors. For cytomegalovirus status, the classifier reportedly gave diagnoses with high specificity and sensitivity.

Sequencing was carried out using PBMCs. This clonotype was obtained from a man between 25 and 39 years old in good health and CMV-seronegative. The gene calls are TRBV6-5 and TRBJ1-4; maybe TRBD1 (6 bases). DNA of the CDR3: TGTGCCAGCAGGACAGGCTCCAATGAAAAACTGTTTTTT. Translating gives CASRTGSNEKLFF.